A selection of T cell receptor beta chains follows, all from one sample in a study of cytomegalovirus exposure and HLA in healthy donors. Data came from immunoSEQ multiplex PCR; TCRdb stores just in-frame clones and leaves some out. This sample has roughly 150,000 clones, with 70% to 80% found just once. The source material was PBMCs. The source is a woman in her 40s in good health and CMV-seronegative. CDR3s include the opening cysteine and the closing phenylalanine or tryptophan. A D gene is named only where the DNA matches it firmly. Where a row states a size, it is once, few, many or the class of an expanded clone; other rows omit it.

D: .
V: TRBV4-1
J: TRBJ2-2
size: .
DNA: TGCGCCAGCAGCCTCAACCCCGGTAGCGGAAACACCGGGGAGCTGTTTTTT
CDR3: CASSLNPGSGNTGELFF

D: .
V: TRBV29-1
J: TRBJ2-2
size: .
DNA: TGCAGCGTTGGAAATAGCGGATCGACCGGGGAGCTGTTTTTT
CDR3: CSVGNSGSTGELFF

D: .
V: TRBV13
J: TRBJ2-7
size: .
DNA: TGTGCCAGCAGCTCGCGGGACTTACCGCAGTACTTC
CDR3: CASSSRDLPQYF

D: .
V: TRBV7-2
J: TRBJ1-1
size: .
DNA: TGTGCCAGCAGCTTATTACGGTCCGAAGCTTTCTTT
CDR3: CASSLLRSEAFF

D: .
V: TRBV18
J: TRBJ1-3
size: .
DNA: TGTGCCAGCTCAACAGGGTCGGGATTTTTTGCTGGAAACACCATATATTTT
CDR3: CASSTGSGFFAGNTIYF

D: TRBD1
V: TRBV19
J: TRBJ1-2
size: .
DNA: TGTGCCAGTACCTCACAGGGGATCTATGGCTACACCTTC
CDR3: CASTSQGIYGYTF

D: TRBD2
V: TRBV25-1
J: TRBJ2-1
size: .
DNA: TGTGCCAGCAACGGCACGGCTCTAGGACGCGGGAGGATTAATGAGCAGTTCTTC
CDR3: CASNGTALGRGRINEQFF

D: TRBD2
V: TRBV6-1
J: TRBJ2-7
size: .
DNA: TGTGCCAGCAGCCGTGGGGTAGCGGGGCCCTACGAGCAGTACTTC
CDR3: CASSRGVAGPYEQYF

D: TRBD2
V: TRBV7-6
J: TRBJ2-1
size: .
DNA: TGTGCCAGCAGCTTTGGTCGGCGGGAGCAGACTAGCTCCTACAATGAGCAGTTCTTC
CDR3: CASSFGRREQTSSYNEQFF

D: .
V: TRBV6-6
J: TRBJ1-4
size: .
DNA: TGTGCCAGCAGCGACGGGGGATGCGTCCATTTT
CDR3: CASSDGGCVHF

D: TRBD1
V: TRBV9
J: TRBJ1-1
size: .
DNA: TGTGCCAGCAGCCCACGTAGTAGAGGGGGACAGAGAGGCACTGAAGCTTTCTTT
CDR3: CASSPRSRGGQRGTEAFF

D: TRBD2
V: TRBV19
J: TRBJ2-3
size: .
DNA: TGTGCCAGTAGTATGTCTAGCGGGATAGATACGCAGTATTTT
CDR3: CASSMSSGIDTQYF

D: .
V: TRBV28
J: TRBJ1-3
size: .
DNA: TGTGCCAGCAGTTCCGGGAAGATCTCTGGAAACACCATATATTTT
CDR3: CASSSGKISGNTIYF

D: TRBD2
V: TRBV27
J: TRBJ2-7
size: .
DNA: TGTGCCAGCAGTTTTTCGGCCCCACTAGCGCAAAATTTCGGCGAGCAGTACTTC
CDR3: CASSFSAPLAQNFGEQYF

D: TRBD1
V: TRBV13
J: TRBJ2-1
size: .
DNA: TGTGCCAGCAGCCACGACCAGTGGACAGGTTCCCCGACTACCCTGAGCTCCTACAATGAGCAGTTCTTC
CDR3: CASSHDQWTGSPTTLSSYNEQFF

D: .
V: TRBV28
J: TRBJ1-2
size: .
DNA: TGTGCCAGCAAGACAGTCTATGGCTACACCTTC
CDR3: CASKTVYGYTF

D: .
V: TRBV9
J: TRBJ2-3
size: .
DNA: TGTGCCAGCAGCGTAGCCGGAGGGAGAGGGACAGATACGCAGTATTTT
CDR3: CASSVAGGRGTDTQYF

D: .
V: TRBV27
J: TRBJ2-5
size: .
DNA: TGTGCCAGCAGCACAGGGTTTATCAACCAAGAGACCCAGTACTTC
CDR3: CASSTGFINQETQYF

D: TRBD1
V: TRBV28
J: TRBJ2-3
size: .
DNA: TGTGCCTCCGGGACAGGGTTAGATACGCAGTATTTT
CDR3: CASGTGLDTQYF

D: .
V: TRBV19
J: TRBJ1-5
size: .
DNA: TGTGCCAGTAGTTTAACCTCACAGGTACCCCAGCATTTT
CDR3: CASSLTSQVPQHF

D: .
V: TRBV6-6
J: TRBJ2-7
size: few
DNA: TGTGCCAGCAATAGGGACTCAGCCTACGAGCAGTACTTC
CDR3: CASNRDSAYEQYF

D: .
V: TRBV7-9
J: TRBJ2-7
size: .
DNA: TGTGCCAGCAGCTTAGGGGGGGGCGGTAAGGCCTACGAGCAGTACTTC
CDR3: CASSLGGGGKAYEQYF

D: .
V: TRBV4-1
J: TRBJ1-1
size: .
DNA: TGCGCCCCCTACACTGAAGCTTTCTTT
CDR3: CAPYTEAFF

D: TRBD1
V: TRBV6-6
J: TRBJ1-6
size: .
DNA: TGTGCCAGCAGTTACTCGGGACAGGGGAATTCACCCCTCCACTTT
CDR3: CASSYSGQGNSPLHF